This TCR beta chain was observed in a study of shared clonotypes between healthy human individuals. Regarding the study as a whole: Genetic and exposure-history diversity was limited by the small donor number.

CDR1 and CDR2 (germline): SGHRS, YFSETQ. The V end was cut by 7 bases, the J end by 6 bases, with 14 bases between. The CDR3 is 13 amino acids. At a deep level, the assay was run. Measured with immunoSEQ multiplex PCR; TCRdb has only the in-frame clones, and not every one. The sample yields some 470,000 clones, 60% to 85% seen once. Comments on this clone: What it binds is unknown.

The chain carries TRBV5-1 and TRBJ2-1; tentatively, D is TRBD2 (5 bases). The TCR originated in a woman aged 35 to 49 in good health. Some clones in this sample may be carry-over from other donors' samples. The sample consisted of PBMCs. Written as DNA, the CDR3 is TGCGCCAGCTACGAGGGCTCGGGCAATGAGCAGTTCTTC. This gives the protein CASYEGSGNEQFF.